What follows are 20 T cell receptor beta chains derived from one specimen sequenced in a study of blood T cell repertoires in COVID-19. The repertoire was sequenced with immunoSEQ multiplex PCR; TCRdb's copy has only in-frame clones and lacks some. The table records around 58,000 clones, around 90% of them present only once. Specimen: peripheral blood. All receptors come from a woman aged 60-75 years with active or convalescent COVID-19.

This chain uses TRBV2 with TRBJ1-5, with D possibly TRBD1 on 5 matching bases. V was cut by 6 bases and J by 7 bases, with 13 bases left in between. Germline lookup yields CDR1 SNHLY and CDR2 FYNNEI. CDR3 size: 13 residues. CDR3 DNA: TGTGCCAGCAGCGGGGGGGAGGGCCAGCCCCAGCATTTT. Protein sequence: CASSGGEGQPQHF. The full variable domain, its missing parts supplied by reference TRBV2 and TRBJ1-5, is EPEVTQTPSHQVTQMGQEVILRCVPISNHLYFYWYRQILGQKVEFLVSFYNNEISEKSEIFDDQFSVERPDGSNFTLKIRSTKLEDSAMYFCASSGGEGQPQHFGDGTRLSIL.

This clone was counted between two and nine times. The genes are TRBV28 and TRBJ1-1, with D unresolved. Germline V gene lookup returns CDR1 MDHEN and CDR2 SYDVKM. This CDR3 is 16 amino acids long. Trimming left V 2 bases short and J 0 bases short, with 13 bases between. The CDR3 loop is CASSLRQATLNTEAFF. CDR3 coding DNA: TGTGCCAGCAGTTTAAGGCAGGCGACCTTGAACACTGAAGCTTTCTTT.

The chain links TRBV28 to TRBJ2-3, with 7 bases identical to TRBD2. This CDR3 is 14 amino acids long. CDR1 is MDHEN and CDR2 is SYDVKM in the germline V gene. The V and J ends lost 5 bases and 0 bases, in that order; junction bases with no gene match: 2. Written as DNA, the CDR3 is TGTGCCAGCAGTGGACTAGTGAGCACAGATACGCAGTATTTT. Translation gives CASSGLVSTDTQYF.

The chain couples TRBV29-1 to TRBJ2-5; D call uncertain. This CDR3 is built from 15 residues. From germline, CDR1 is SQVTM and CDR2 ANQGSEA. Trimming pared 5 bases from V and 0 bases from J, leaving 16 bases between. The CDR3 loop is CSVLPVAPYQETQYF. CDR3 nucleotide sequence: TGCAGCGTTCTCCCCGTGGCTCCATACCAAGAGACCCAGTACTTC.

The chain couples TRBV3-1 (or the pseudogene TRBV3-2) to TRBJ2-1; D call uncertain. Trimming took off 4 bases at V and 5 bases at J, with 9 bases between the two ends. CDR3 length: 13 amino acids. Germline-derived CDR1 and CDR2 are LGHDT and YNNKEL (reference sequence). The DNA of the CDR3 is TGTGCCAGCAGCCCGCCTAAAAACAATGAGCAGTTCTTC. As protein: CASSPPKNNEQFF.

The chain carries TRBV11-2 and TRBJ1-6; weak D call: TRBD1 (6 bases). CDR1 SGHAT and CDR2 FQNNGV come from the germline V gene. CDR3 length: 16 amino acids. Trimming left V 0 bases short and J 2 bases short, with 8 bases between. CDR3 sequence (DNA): TGTGCCAGCAGCTTAGATCGGACAGCCTATAATTCACCCCTCCACTTT. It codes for CASSLDRTAYNSPLHF.

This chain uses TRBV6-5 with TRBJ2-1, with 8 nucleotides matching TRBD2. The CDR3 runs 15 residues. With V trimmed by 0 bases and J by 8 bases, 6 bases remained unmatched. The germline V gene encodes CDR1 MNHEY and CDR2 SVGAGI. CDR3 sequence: CASSYSIGRAYEQFF. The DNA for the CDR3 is TGTGCCAGCAGTTACTCGATCGGGAGGGCCTATGAGCAGTTCTTC.

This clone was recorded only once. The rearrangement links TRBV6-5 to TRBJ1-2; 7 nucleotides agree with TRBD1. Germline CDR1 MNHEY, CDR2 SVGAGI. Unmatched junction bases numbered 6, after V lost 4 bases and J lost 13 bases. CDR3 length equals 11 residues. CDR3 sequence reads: CASSSRDSCTF. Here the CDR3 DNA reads TGTGCCAGCAGTTCCAGGGACAGCTGCACCTTC.

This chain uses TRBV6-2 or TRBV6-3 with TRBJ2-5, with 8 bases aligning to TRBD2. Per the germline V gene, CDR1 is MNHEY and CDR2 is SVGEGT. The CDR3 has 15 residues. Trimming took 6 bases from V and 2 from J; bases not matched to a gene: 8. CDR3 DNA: TGTGCCAGCAGCCTGCCGGGACTAGGACAAGAGACCCAGTACTTC. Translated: CASSLPGLGQETQYF.

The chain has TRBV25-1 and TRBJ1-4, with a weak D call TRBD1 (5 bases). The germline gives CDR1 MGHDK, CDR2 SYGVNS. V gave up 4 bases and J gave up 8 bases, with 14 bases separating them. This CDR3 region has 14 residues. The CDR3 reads CASSGWLGGEKLFF. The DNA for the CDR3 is TGTGCCAGCAGTGGATGGTTGGGGGGGGAAAAACTGTTTTTT.

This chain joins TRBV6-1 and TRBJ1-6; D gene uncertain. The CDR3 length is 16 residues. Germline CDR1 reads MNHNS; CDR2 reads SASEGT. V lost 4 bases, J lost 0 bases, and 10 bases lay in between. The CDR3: CASSADWSSYNSPLHF. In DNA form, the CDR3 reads TGTGCCAGCAGTGCAGACTGGAGCTCCTATAATTCACCCCTCCACTTT.

Here the CDR3 DNA reads TGTGCCAGCAGCCAAGATCTAAAGGGGCTTGGAAACACCATATATTTT. This gives the protein CASSQDLKGLGNTIYF. The chain carries TRBV3-1 (or the pseudogene TRBV3-2) and TRBJ1-3, with D possibly matching TRBD1 (5 bases). Germline lookup yields CDR1 LGHDT and CDR2 YNNKEL (reference sequence). The V and J ends lost 0 bases and 3 bases respectively, with 12 bases between them. The CDR3 loop spans 16 amino acids.

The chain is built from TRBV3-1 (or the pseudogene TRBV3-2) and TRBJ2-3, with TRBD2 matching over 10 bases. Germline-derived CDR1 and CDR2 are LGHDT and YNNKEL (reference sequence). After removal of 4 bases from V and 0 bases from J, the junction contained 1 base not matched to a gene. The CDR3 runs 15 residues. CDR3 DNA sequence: TGTGCCAGCAGCCTGACTAGCGGGAGCACAGATACGCAGTATTTT. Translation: CASSLTSGSTDTQYF.

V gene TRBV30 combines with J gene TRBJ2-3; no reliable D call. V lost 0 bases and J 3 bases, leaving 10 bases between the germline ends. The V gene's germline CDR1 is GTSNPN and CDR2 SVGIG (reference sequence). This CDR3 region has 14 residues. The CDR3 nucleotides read TGTGCCTGGAGTGTCTCTTCTAGAACAGATACGCAGTATTTT. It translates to CAWSVSSRTDTQYF. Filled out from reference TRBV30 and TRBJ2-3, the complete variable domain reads SQTIHQWPATLVQPVGSPLSLECTVEGTSNPNLYWYRQAAGRGLQLLFYSVGIGQISSEVPQNLSASRPQDRQFILSSKKLLLSDSGFYLCAWSVSSRTDTQYFGPGTRLTVL.

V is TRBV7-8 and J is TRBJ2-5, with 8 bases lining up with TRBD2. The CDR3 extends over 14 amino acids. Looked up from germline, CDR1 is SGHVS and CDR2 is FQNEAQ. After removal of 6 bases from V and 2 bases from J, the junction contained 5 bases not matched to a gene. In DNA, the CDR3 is TGTGCCAGCAGTCCGCGGGGGGTTCAAGAGACCCAGTACTTC. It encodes CASSPRGVQETQYF.

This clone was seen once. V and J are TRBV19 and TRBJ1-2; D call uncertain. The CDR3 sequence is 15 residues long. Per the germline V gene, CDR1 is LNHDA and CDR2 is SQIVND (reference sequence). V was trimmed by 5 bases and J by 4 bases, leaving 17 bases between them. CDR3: CASSFTDREAYGYTF. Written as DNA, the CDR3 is TGTGCCAGTAGTTTCACGGACCGGGAAGCCTATGGCTACACCTTC.

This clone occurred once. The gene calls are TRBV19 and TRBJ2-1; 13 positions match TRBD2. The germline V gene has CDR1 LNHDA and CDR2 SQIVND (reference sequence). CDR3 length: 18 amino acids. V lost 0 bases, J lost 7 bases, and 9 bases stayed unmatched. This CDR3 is CASSIDITSGRAFNEQFF. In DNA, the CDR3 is TGTGCCAGTAGTATAGATATCACTAGCGGGAGGGCCTTTAATGAGCAGTTCTTC.

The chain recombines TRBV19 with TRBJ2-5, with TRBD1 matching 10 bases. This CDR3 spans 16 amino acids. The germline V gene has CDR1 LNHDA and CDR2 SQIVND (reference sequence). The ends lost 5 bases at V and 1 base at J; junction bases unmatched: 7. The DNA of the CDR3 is TGTGCCAGTAGTCTGGGGACAGGGGACATCCAAGAGACCCAGTACTTC. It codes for CASSLGTGDIQETQYF.

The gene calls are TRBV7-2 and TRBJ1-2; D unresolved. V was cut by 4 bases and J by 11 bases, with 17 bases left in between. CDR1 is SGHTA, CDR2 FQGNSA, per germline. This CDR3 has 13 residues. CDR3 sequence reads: CASSSGGERVYTF. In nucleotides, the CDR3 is TGTGCCAGCAGCTCCGGTGGGGAGAGGGTATACACCTTC.

CDR3 DNA sequence: TGTGCTAGTGGTTTGGATTGGGGCGGCACTGAAGCTTTCTTT. Translation: CASGLDWGGTEAFF. The gene calls are TRBV12-5 and TRBJ1-1; tentative D call: TRBD1 (5 bases). V lost 1 base and J 4 bases, leaving 10 bases between the germline ends. The CDR3 consists of 14 residues. CDR1 is LGHNT and CDR2 is FRNRAP in the germline V gene. Based on the CDR3 plus reference TRBV12-5 and TRBJ1-1, the full variable domain is DARVTQTPRHKVTEMGQEVTMRCQPILGHNTVFWYRQTMMQGLELLAYFRNRAPLDDSGMPKDRFSAEMPDATLATLKIQPSEPRDSAVYFCASGLDWGGTEAFFGQGTRLTVV.